The rows below give T cell receptor beta chains drawn from one sample of a study of CD8+CD57+ T cells in acquired aplastic anemia. TCRdb fed the reads into MiXCR, producing one record per CDR3 protein. Here the sample spans about 98,000 distinct CDR3 sequences, 55% to 75% being singletons. The material sequenced was sorted CD4+, CD8+, or CD8+CD57+ T cells (not recorded which) from PBMCs. The receptor set was obtained from a human donor with aplastic anemia. The CDR3 runs from the conserved cysteine through the conserved F or W. D genes are given only for firm matches. Clone size, where shown, is once, few, many, or a class for clones that have expanded.

v_gene	j_gene	abundance	len	d_gene	CDR3nt	CDR3aa
TRBV7-9	TRBJ1-6	-	15	-	TGTGCCAGCAGCTTAGCGGGGCAGGGCGGTTCACCCCTCCACTTT	CASSLAGQGGSPLHF
TRBV10-3	TRBJ2-1	-	15	TRBD2	TGTGCCATCAGTGAGCGGGAGGGCGCCTACAGTGAGCAGTTCTTT	CAISEREGAYSEQFF
TRBV3-1	TRBJ2-7	-	15	-	TGTGCCAGCAGCCAAACTACAGGGGAGGTCTACGAGCAGTACTTC	CASSQTTGEVYEQYF
TRBV7-9	TRBJ2-4	many	14	-	TGTGCCAGCAGCCCTCCCTTGGGCCTAAACATTCAGTACTTC	CASSPPLGLNIQYF
TRBV9	TRBJ1-1	-	14	TRBD1	TGTGCCAGCAGCGTGACAGGGGAGGCCGGTGAAGCTTTCTTT	CASSVTGEAGEAFF
TRBV24-1	TRBJ1-3	-	15	-	TGTGCCACCAGTGATTCTAGGGGATCCGGAAACACCATATATTTT	CATSDSRGSGNTIYF
TRBV10-3	TRBJ1-2	few	14	-	TGTGCCATCAGTGGGGGAGAATGGGAACATGGCTACACCTTC	CAISGGEWEHGYTF
TRBV29-1	TRBJ1-1	-	13	-	TGCAGCGCCTGCTACCTTGGGAACACTGAAGCTTTCTTT	CSACYLGNTEAFF
TRBV9	TRBJ2-7	-	15	TRBD2	TGTGCCGGCAGCGTCGGACTAGCGGCGTCCTACGAGCAGTGCTTC	CAGSVGLAASYEQCF
TRBV19	TRBJ1-4	-	14	-	TGTGCCAGTAAATCGAGTACAACTAATGAAAAACTGTTTTTT	CASKSSTTNEKLFF
TRBV5-1	TRBJ1-1	-	11	-	TGCGCCAGCAGGAGGGGGACTGAAGCTTTCTTT	CASRRGTEAFF
TRBV9	TRBJ2-1	many	13	-	TGTGCCAGCAGCCCGACCCAGGGCACCGAGCAGTTCTTC	CASSPTQGTEQFF
TRBV20-1	TRBJ2-7	-	15	TRBD1	TGCAGTGCGGTGTGGGTGACAGGGGGAGGGTACGAGCAGTACTTC	CSAVWVTGGGYEQYF
TRBV20-1	TRBJ2-7	-	14	TRBD1	TGCAGTGCTAGTACCGGGACAGGGATGGACGAGCAGTACTTC	CSASTGTGMDEQYF
TRBV7-8	TRBJ2-1	-	17	TRBD2	TGTGCCAGCAGCTTAGGGGCTAGCGGGAGCACATCCAATGAGCAGTTCTTC	CASSLGASGSTSNEQFF
TRBV7-6	TRBJ2-7	-	14	TRBD1	TGTGCCAGCAGCTTGACAGGGGGCTTCCAAGAGCAGTACTTC	CASSLTGGFQEQYF
TRBV2	TRBJ2-2	once	13	-	TGTGCCAGCAGTGACGGCGTGGTCGGGGAGCTGTTTTTT	CASSDGVVGELFF
TRBV5-1	TRBJ2-7	-	13	TRBD1	TGCGCCAGCAGTTACGACAGGGCCTACGAGCAGTACTTC	CASSYDRAYEQYF
TRBV24-1	TRBJ2-3	-	20	TRBD2	TGTGCCACCAGTGACCCAGAGCGAGGACTAGCGGGGGGGCGCTCAGATACGCAGTATTTT	CATSDPERGLAGGRSDTQYF
TRBV4-2	TRBJ1-2	-	15	TRBD1	TGTGCCAGCAGCCAAGACAAAGACAGGGGGCATGGCTACACCTTC	CASSQDKDRGHGYTF
TRBV5-1	TRBJ2-3	-	16	TRBD1	TGCGCCAGCAGCAACTCCGGGACAGGGAGTCTGGATACGCAGTATTTT	CASSNSGTGSLDTQYF
TRBV2	TRBJ1-6	-	15	-	TGTGCCAGCAGTGAAGGGACAAGGGAGAATTCACCCCTCCACTTT	CASSEGTRENSPLHF
TRBV24-1	TRBJ2-5	few	15	-	TGTGCCACCAGTGACCTGGACGGAAGTCAAGAGACCCAGTACTTC	CATSDLDGSQETQYF
TRBV20-1	TRBJ2-5	-	13	TRBD1	TGCAGTGCTCGGACAGGGGGCAGGGAGACCCAGTACTTC	CSARTGGRETQYF
TRBV30	TRBJ2-3	-	16	TRBD2	TGTGCCTGGAGTGTACCCCAGATGGGGGGGGCAGATACGCAGTATTTT	CAWSVPQMGGADTQYF
TRBV7-9	TRBJ1-1	few	12	-	TGTGCCAGCAGCTTAGGGGGAGCTGAAGCTTTCTTT	CASSLGGAEAFF
TRBV20-1	TRBJ1-2	few	11	-	TGCAGCGCTCAAGGGGGCTATGGCTACACCTTC	CSAQGGYGYTF
TRBV2	TRBJ2-7	-	15	-	TGTGCCAGCAGTGAAGGGACAGCCCTCTCCTACGAGCAGTACTTC	CASSEGTALSYEQYF
TRBV2	TRBJ2-2	once	16	TRBD2	TGTGCCAGCAGTGCACTAGCGGGGGTGAGCACCGGGGAGCTGTTTTTT	CASSALAGVSTGELFF
TRBV12-3/TRBV12-4	TRBJ1-4	many	16	-	TGTGCCAGCAGTTTAGCGCCAGCAGGAACTAATGAAAAACTGTTTTTT	CASSLAPAGTNEKLFF
TRBV25-1	TRBJ2-3	-	14	-	TGTGCCAGCAGTCGCCAGGGGATACCAGATACGCAGTATTTT	CASSRQGIPDTQYF
TRBV20-1	TRBJ2-5	-	14	TRBD1	TGCAGTGCCAGGGGACAGTCATGGAAAGAGACCCAGTACTTC	CSARGQSWKETQYF
TRBV5-1	TRBJ2-7	-	15	TRBD1	TGCGCCAGCAGCTTGGCTTTGGACAGGGTGAGAGAGCAGTACTTC	CASSLALDRVREQYF
TRBV7-2	TRBJ1-5	-	14	-	TGTGCCAGCAGCGTGGGACGGGGCGGTCAGCCCCAGCATTTT	CASSVGRGGQPQHF
TRBV20-1	TRBJ2-7	-	14	-	TGCAGTGCTAGAGTTCTGACTAGGGGGTACGAGCAGTACTTC	CSARVLTRGYEQYF
TRBV20-1	TRBJ1-5	-	10	-	TGCAGTGCTAGAGTTCAGCCCCAGCATTTT	CSARVQPQHF
TRBV5-6	TRBJ2-6	many	16	-	TGTGCCAGCAGCCAAGTGGGATTGAACGGGGCCAACGTCCTGACTTTC	CASSQVGLNGANVLTF
TRBV7-9	TRBJ2-5	-	13	-	TGTGCCAGCAGCCCAAAAGCTGAAGAGACCCAGTACTTC	CASSPKAEETQYF
TRBV15	TRBJ2-7	-	17	-	TGTGCCACCAGCAGAGAATCTGGGGGGGCGCAAACCTACGAGCAGTACTTC	CATSRESGGAQTYEQYF
TRBV20-1	TRBJ1-2	once	13	-	TGCAGTGCTAGAGATTCCCCCAGCTATGGCTACACCTTC	CSARDSPSYGYTF
TRBV24-1	TRBJ1-1	once	13	-	TGTGCCACCAGTGGCCCTAGGGGAACTGAAGCTTTCTTT	CATSGPRGTEAFF
TRBV2	TRBJ1-3	-	15	TRBD1	TGTGCCAGCAGTGGCAACAGGGGCTCTGGAAACACCATATATTTT	CASSGNRGSGNTIYF
TRBV7-9	TRBJ1-3	-	13	-	TGTGCCAGCAGGAGGGGGGCTGGAAACACCATATATTTT	CASRRGAGNTIYF
TRBV12-3/TRBV12-4	TRBJ2-3	many	16	TRBD2	TGTGCCAGCAGCTTCGAGGAGGGAGGGAACACAGATACGCAGTATTTT	CASSFEEGGNTDTQYF
TRBV20-1	TRBJ1-1	few	13	-	TGCAGTGCCGGGAGGGGGGCTGACACTGAAGCTTCCTTT	CSAGRGADTEASF
TRBV11-1	TRBJ2-3	many	16	-	TGTGCCAGCAGCTTACGACGTAACAACCCCCCCGATACGCAGTATTTT	CASSLRRNNPPDTQYF
TRBV11-2	TRBJ2-5	-	18	TRBD1	TGTGCCAGCAGCTCCCGCCGGGACAGGGCGGGGCTTCAAGAGACCCAGTACTTC	CASSSRRDRAGLQETQYF
TRBV4-1	TRBJ1-3	-	14	-	TGCGCCAGCAGCCAGCCGTTACGAGGAAACACCATATATTTT	CASSQPLRGNTIYF